This record looks at one T cell receptor beta chain sequence and its context. This sample was taken from a study of shared clonotypes between healthy human individuals. Assay used: immunoSEQ multiplex PCR; TCRdb lists only in-frame clones, some missing. The sample consists of some 1 million clones, roughly 75% of them appearing once. Sequencing input: memory CD4+ T cells sorted from blood. Subset: CD45RA-negative fraction. This clonotype was obtained from a man in his late teens or twenties in good health.

CDR3 in amino acids: CASSLDTGIGRSYNSPLHF. The CDR3 region has the DNA TGCGCCAGCAGCTTGGATACAGGGATAGGGAGGTCCTATAATTCACCCCTCCACTTT. V and J are TRBV5-1 and TRBJ1-6, with D tentatively TRBD1 (6 bases). CDR1 and CDR2 (germline): SGHRS, YFSETQ. Trimming took 0 bases from V and 1 from J, leaving 17 bases between them. The CDR3 is made up of 19 amino acids.